This T cell receptor (beta chain) emerged from a study of T cells in Graves' hyperthyroidism and ophthalmopathy. Germline values: CDR1 MNHNY, CDR2 SVGAGI (reference sequence). Trimming stripped 2 bases from V and 0 bases from J, with 13 bases between. The CDR3 totals 16 residues. This clonotype was detected ten times or more. A lack of ophthalmopathy progression within 18 months defined stable Graves' hyperthyroidism. Exclusion criteria comprised uncontrolled infection, other autoimmune disease, pregnancy or lactation. Fresh peripheral blood, approximately 10 ml, was the source of the PBMCs. The investigators amplified TCR beta CDR3 regions from RNA transcripts. First-round RT-PCR targeting the TCR CDR3 was performed with the HTBI primer set. MiXCR was run by TCRdb on the multiplex PCR reads, yielding one entry per CDR3 protein. The data show 500,000 to 750,000 distinct CDR3 sequences, about a sixth seen once.

This chain connects TRBV6-6 to TRBJ1-1, with D hard to call. Sequenced sample: blood. The sequence was obtained from a woman aged 30 to 39 with Graves' hyperthyroidism. In DNA form, the CDR3 reads TGTGCCAGCAGTTACGGAGGACGTAGCATGAACACTGAAGCTTTCTTT. Its translation: CASSYGGRSMNTEAFF.